The rows below give T cell receptor beta chains drawn from one sample of a study of tumor-infiltrating lymphocytes in primary liver carcinoma. TCRdb analysed the multiplex PCR reads with MiXCR anew, one entry per CDR3 protein. The data contain fewer than 75,000 distinct CDR3 sequences, 60% to 85% of them singletons. Sequencing was done on a sample of liver tumor tissue from sampling region 2. The receptors originated from a man aged 40-55 years with primary liver carcinoma and hepatitis B virus infection. Both conserved end residues are part of each CDR3. The D gene is left open where the match is weak. Some rows have no size entry. The others give once, few or many, or a class for an expanded clone.

V,J,size,D,CDR3,DNA
TRBV6-5,TRBJ1-1,NA,NA,CANSYSSGRDAFF,TGTGCCAACAGTTACTCTTCCGGGCGTGATGCTTTCTTT
TRBV30,TRBJ1-2,NA,NA,CAWTPTNYGYTF,TGTGCCTGGACGCCAACTAACTATGGCTACACCTTC
TRBV11-2,TRBJ2-7,NA,TRBD1,CASSYGTGSPYKQYF,TGTGCCAGCAGTTACGGGACAGGGAGTCCCTACAAGCAGTACTTC
TRBV28,TRBJ2-3,NA,NA,CASSPPPGKDTQYF,TGTGCCAGCAGTCCCCCCCCCGGAAAAGATACGCAGTATTTT
TRBV11-2,TRBJ2-2,NA,NA,CVSSPRTATNTGELCF,TGTGTTAGCAGCCCCCGGACAGCTACGAACACCGGGGAGCTGTGTTTT
TRBV5-4,TRBJ2-2,NA,NA,CASSSSRDLTGELFF,TGCGCCAGCAGCTCGAGCCGGGACTTAACCGGGGAGCTGTTTTTT
TRBV7-2,TRBJ2-1,many,NA,CASSLAAGANEQFF,TGTGCCAGCAGCTTAGCCGCGGGGGCCAATGAGCAGTTCTTC
TRBV29-1,TRBJ2-5,NA,NA,CSVDLPMKTKYF,TGCAGCGTGGACCTTCCGATGAAGACCAAGTACTTC
TRBV6-5,TRBJ1-5,NA,TRBD1,CASSSEGAGQGQLQHF,TGTGCCAGCAGCTCCGAGGGGGCGGGGCAGGGTCAGCTACAGCATTTT
TRBV19,TRBJ2-7,NA,NA,CASSRDFYEQYF,TGTGCCAGTAGTCGGGACTTCTACGAGCAGTACTTC
TRBV11-2,TRBJ1-2,few,TRBD1,CASSLDPGTGKIYGYTF,TGTGCCAGCAGCTTAGACCCCGGGACAGGGAAAATCTATGGCTACACCTTC
TRBV11-2,TRBJ2-5,few,TRBD2,CASGGGDQETQYF,TGTGCCAGCGGGGGGGGGGACCAAGAGACCCAGTACTTC
TRBV4-3,TRBJ1-4,NA,TRBD1,CASSRSSGGGRNEKLFF,TGCGCCAGCAGCCGGTCGTCGGGAGGGGGCAGGAATGAAAAACTGTTTTTT
TRBV11-1,TRBJ2-7,NA,NA,CASSLGLAREHYF,TGTGCCAGCAGCCTGGGGCTTGCAAGGGAGCACTACTTC
TRBV4-3,TRBJ2-4,NA,NA,CASSQGFRLGIQYF,TGCGCCAGCAGCCAAGGGTTTCGATTGGGCATTCAGTACTTC
TRBV30,TRBJ2-2,few,NA,CAWKTVGNTWELFF,TGTGCCTGGAAAACGGTGGGGAACACCTGGGAGCTGTTTTTT
TRBV5-6,TRBJ2-2,NA,NA,CASSLRFRAYTGELFF,TGTGCCAGCAGCTTGCGGTTCAGGGCCTACACCGGGGAGCTGTTTTTT